This T cell receptor (beta chain) was sequenced in a study of control samples from healthy donors and cancer patients. Sequencing used immunoSEQ multiplex PCR; TCRdb keeps in-frame clones, though not all of them. The table records fewer than 120,000 clones, over 75% of them present only once. CDR3 length: 13 residues. CDR1 is LGHDT and CDR2 is YNNKEL in the germline V gene (reference sequence). V gave up 5 bases and J gave up 6 bases, with 13 bases separating them. J is TRBJ1-2 and V is TRBV3-1 (or the pseudogene TRBV3-2); D perhaps matches TRBD1 (6 bases). Sequenced material: PBMCs. The sequence was obtained from a woman aged 60 to 75 with lung cancer. The CDR3 DNA reads TGTGCCAGCAGCGGTTCGGGGGCTAATGGCTACACCTTC. It is translated as CASSGSGANGYTF.